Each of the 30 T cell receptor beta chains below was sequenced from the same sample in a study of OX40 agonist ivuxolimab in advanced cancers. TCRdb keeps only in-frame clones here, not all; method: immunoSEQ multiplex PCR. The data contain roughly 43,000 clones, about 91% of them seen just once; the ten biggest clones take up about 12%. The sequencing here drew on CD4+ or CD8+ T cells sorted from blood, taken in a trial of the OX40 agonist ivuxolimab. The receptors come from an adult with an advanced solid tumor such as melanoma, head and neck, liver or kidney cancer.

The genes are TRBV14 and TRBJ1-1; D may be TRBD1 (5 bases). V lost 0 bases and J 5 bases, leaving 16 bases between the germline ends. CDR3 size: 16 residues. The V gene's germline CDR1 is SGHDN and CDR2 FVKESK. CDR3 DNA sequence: TGTGCCAGCAGCCAAGATCCGGGGGGATGGGGAACTGAAGCTTTCTTT. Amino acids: CASSQDPGGWGTEAFF.

CDR3 coding DNA: TGTGCCAGCAGCATCAGGGGATCCTACGAGCAGTACTTC. Translated, it gives CASSIRGSYEQYF. The gene calls are TRBV5-6 and TRBJ2-7, with a weak D call TRBD1 (6 bases). Germline CDR1 SGHDT, CDR2 YYEEEE. V lost 4 bases, J lost 1 base, and 9 bases lay in between. The CDR3 runs 13 residues.

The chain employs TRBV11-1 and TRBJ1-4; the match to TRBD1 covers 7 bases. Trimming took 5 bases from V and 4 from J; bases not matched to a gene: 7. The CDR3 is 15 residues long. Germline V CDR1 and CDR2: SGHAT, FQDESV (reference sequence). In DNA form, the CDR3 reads TGTGCCAGCAGCATCGGGACAGCAGATAATGAAAAACTGTTTTTT. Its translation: CASSIGTADNEKLFF.

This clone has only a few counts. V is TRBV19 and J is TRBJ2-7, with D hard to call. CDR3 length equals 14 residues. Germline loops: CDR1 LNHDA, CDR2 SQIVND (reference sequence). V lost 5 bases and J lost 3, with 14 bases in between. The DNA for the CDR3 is TGTGCCAGTAGTCCTTATCTTGGCGGCTACGAGCAGTACTTC. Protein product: CASSPYLGGYEQYF.

This CDR3 reads CASSPGYTGELFF. In nucleotides, the CDR3 is TGTGCCAGCAGTCCGGGGTACACCGGGGAGCTGTTTTTT. The chain employs TRBV6-5 and TRBJ2-2; D is possibly TRBD2 (5 bases). Germline CDR1 and CDR2: MNHEY and SVGAGI. The CDR3 extends over 13 amino acids. V dropped 5 bases and J dropped 3 bases, with 7 bases sitting between them.

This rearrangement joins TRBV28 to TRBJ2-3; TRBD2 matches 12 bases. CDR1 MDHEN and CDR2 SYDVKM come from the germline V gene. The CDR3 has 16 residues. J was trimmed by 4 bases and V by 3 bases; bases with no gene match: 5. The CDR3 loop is CASSLRLAGVSDTQYF. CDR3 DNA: TGTGCCAGCAGTTTGAGACTAGCGGGAGTATCAGATACGCAGTATTTT. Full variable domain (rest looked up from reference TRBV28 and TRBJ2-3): DVKVTQSSRYLVKRTGEKVFLECVQDMDHENMFWYRQDPGLGLRLIYFSYDVKMKEKGDIPEGYSVSREKKERFSLILESASTNQTSMYLCASSLRLAGVSDTQYFGPGTRLTVL.

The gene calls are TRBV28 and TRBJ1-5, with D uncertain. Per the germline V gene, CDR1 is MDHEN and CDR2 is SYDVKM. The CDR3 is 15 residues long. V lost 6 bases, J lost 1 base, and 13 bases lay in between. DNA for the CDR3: TGTGCCAGCAGGTTGGACGGCGGGAGCAATCAGCCCCAGCATTTT. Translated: CASRLDGGSNQPQHF.

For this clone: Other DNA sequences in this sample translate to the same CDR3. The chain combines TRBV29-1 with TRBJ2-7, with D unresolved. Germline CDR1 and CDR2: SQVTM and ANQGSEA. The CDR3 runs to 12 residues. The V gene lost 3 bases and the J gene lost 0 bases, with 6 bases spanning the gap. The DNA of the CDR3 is TGCAGCGTTGAGGGTAGCTCCTACGAGCAGTACTTC. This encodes CSVEGSSYEQYF.

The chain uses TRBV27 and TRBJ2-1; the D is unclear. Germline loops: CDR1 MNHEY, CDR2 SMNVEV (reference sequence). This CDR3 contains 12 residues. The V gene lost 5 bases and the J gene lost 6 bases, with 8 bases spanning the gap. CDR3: CASSDGGNEQFF. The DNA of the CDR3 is TGTGCCAGCAGTGATGGTGGCAATGAGCAGTTCTTC.

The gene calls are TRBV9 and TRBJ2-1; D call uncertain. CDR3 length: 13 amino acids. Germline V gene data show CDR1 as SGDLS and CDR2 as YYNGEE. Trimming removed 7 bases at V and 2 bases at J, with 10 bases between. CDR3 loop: CASGSATYNEQFF. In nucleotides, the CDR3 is TGTGCCAGCGGGTCAGCCACCTACAATGAGCAGTTCTTC.

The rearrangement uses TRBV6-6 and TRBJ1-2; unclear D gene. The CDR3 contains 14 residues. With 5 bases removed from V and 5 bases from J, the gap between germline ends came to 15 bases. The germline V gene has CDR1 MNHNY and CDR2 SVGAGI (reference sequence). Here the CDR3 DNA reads TGTGCCAGCAGTCCAACCCCCGCTACTTATGGCTACACCTTC. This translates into CASSPTPATYGYTF.

The CDR3 region has the DNA TGTGCCAGCAGCCAGCAGATAGCGGGAGTTCGGGAGACCCAGTACTTC. Its protein is CASSQQIAGVRETQYF. The chain has TRBV5-6 and TRBJ2-5; 9 bases agree with TRBD2. The CDR3 is 16 residues long. Germline assignment: CDR1 SGHDT and CDR2 YYEEEE. V dropped 4 bases and J dropped 5; count of bases not matched to a gene: 12.

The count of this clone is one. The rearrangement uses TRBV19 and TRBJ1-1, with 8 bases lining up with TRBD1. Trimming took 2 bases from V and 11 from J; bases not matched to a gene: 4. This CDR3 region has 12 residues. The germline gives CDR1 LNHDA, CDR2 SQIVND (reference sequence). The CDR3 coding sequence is TGTGCCAGTAGTATACCCACAGGGGGGGCTTTCTTT. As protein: CASSIPTGGAFF.

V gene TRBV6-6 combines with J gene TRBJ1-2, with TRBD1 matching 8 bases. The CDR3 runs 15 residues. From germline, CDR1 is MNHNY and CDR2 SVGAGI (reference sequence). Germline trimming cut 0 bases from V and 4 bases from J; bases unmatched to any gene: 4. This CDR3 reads CASSYSQGVSYGYTF. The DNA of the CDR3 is TGTGCCAGCAGTTACTCACAGGGGGTGAGCTATGGCTACACCTTC.

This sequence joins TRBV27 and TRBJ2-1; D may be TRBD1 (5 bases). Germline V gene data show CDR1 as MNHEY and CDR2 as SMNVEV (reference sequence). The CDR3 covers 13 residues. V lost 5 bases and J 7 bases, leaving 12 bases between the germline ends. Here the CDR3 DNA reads TGTGCCAGCAGTGGACATCCACTTAATGAGCAGTTCTTC. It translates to CASSGHPLNEQFF.

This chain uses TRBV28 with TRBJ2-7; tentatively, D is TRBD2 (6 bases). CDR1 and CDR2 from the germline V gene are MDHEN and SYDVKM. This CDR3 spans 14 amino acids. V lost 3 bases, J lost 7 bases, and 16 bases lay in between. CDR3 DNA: TGTGCCAGCAGTTTCGCAAGTGGCGGGGATGAGCAGTACTTC. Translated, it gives CASSFASGGDEQYF.

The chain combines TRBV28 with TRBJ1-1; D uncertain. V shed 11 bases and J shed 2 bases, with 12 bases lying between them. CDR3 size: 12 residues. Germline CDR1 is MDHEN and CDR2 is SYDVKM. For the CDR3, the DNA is TGTGCCGCCCAGGCCCTCAACACTGAAGCTTTCTTT. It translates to CAAQALNTEAFF. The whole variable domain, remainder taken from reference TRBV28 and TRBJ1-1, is DVKVTQSSRYLVKRTGEKVFLECVQDMDHENMFWYRQDPGLGLRLIYFSYDVKMKEKGDIPEGYSVSREKKERFSLILESASTNQTSMYLCAAQALNTEAFFGQGTRLTVV.

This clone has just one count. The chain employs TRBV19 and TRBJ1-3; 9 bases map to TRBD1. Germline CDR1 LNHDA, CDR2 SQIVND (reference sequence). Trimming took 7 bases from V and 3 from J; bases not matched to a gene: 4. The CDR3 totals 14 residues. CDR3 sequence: CASNTGGFGNTIYF. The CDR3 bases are TGTGCCAGTAACACAGGGGGCTTTGGAAACACCATATATTTT. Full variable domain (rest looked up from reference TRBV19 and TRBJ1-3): DGGITQSPKYLFRKEGQNVTLSCEQNLNHDAMYWYRQDPGQGLRLIYYSQIVNDFQKGDIAEGYSVSREKKESFPLTVTSAQKNPTAFYLCASNTGGFGNTIYFGEGSWLTVV.

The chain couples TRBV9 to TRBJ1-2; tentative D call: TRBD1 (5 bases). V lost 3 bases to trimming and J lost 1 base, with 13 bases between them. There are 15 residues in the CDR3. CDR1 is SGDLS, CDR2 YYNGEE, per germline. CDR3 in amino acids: CASSAGGTDNYGYTF. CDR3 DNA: TGTGCCAGCAGCGCAGGCGGGACGGATAACTATGGCTACACCTTC.

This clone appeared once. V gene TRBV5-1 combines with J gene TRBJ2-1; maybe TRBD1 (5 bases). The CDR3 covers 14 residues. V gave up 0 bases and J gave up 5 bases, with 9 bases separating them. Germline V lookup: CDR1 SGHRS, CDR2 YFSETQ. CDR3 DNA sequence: TGCGCCAGCAGCTTGGGGTCAGGGAACAATGAGCAGTTCTTC. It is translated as CASSLGSGNNEQFF.

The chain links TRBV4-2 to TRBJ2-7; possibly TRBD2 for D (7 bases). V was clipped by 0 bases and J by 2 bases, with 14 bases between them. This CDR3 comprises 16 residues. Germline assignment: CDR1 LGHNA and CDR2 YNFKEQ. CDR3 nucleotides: TGTGCCAGCAGCCAAGACGGCGGGGGCCTCCCCTACGAGCAGTACTTC. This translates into CASSQDGGGLPYEQYF.

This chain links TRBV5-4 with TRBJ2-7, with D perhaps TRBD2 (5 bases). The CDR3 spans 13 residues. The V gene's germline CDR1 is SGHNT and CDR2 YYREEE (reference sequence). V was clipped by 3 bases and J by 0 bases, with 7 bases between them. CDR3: CASSWSGSYEQYF. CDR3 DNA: TGTGCCAGCAGCTGGAGCGGCTCCTACGAGCAGTACTTC.

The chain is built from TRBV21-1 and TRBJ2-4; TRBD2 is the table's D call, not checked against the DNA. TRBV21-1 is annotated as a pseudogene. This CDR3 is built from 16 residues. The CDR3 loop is CASSKALGLARNIQYF. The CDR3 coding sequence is TGTGCCAGCAGCAAAGCGCTAGGGCTAGCGAGGAACATTCAGTACTTC.

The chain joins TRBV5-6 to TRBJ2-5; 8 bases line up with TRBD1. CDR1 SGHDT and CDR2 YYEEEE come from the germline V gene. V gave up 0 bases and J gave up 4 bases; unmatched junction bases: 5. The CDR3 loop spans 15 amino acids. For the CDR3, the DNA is TGTGCCAGCAGCTTGGGGCAGGGGGCGGGAGAGACCCAGTACTTC. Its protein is CASSLGQGAGETQYF. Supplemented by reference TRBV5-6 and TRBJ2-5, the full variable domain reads DAGVTQSPTHLIKTRGQQVTLRCSPKSGHDTVSWYQQALGQGPQFIFQYYEEEERQRGNFPDRFSGHQFPNYSSELNVNALLLGDSALYLCASSLGQGAGETQYFGPGTRLLVL.

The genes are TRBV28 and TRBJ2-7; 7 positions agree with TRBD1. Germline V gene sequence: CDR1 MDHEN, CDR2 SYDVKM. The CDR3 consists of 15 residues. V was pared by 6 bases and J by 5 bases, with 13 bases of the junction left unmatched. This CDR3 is CASSTPRDSPHEQYF. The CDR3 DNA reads TGTGCCAGCAGCACCCCCCGGGACAGTCCCCACGAGCAGTACTTC.

CDR3 DNA: TGTGCCAGCAGCTTGGTGGGAGGGAACACTGAAGCTTTCTTT. Translating it yields CASSLVGGNTEAFF. The chain is built from TRBV5-8 and TRBJ1-1; D is ambiguous. Between the trimmed V and J ends, which lost 0 bases and 1 base, there was a span of 7 bases. Germline CDR1 reads SGHTS; CDR2 reads YDEGEE. CDR3 length: 14 residues. Based on the CDR3 plus reference TRBV5-8 and TRBJ1-1, the full variable domain is EAGVTQSPTHLIKTRGQQATLRCSPISGHTSVYWYQQALGLGLQFLLWYDEGEERNRGNFPPRFSGRQFPNYSSELNVNALELEDSALYLCASSLVGGNTEAFFGQGTRLTVV.

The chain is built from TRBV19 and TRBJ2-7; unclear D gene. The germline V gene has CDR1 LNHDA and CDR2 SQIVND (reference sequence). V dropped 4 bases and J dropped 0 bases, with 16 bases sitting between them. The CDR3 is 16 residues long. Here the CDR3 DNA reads TGTGCCAGTAGTAGTGAGGTAGCAGTTCCCTCCTACGAGCAGTACTTC. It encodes CASSSEVAVPSYEQYF.

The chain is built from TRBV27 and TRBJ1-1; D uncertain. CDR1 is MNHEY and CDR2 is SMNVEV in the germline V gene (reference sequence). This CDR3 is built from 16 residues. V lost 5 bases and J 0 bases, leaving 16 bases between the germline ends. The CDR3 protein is CASSHDFWKVNTEAFF. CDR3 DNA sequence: TGTGCCAGCAGTCATGACTTCTGGAAGGTGAACACTGAAGCTTTCTTT.

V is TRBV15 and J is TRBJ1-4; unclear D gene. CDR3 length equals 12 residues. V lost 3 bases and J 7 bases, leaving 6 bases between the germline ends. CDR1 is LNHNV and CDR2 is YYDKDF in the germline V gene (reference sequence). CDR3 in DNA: TGTGCCACCAGCAGGGGTACTGAAAAACTGTTTTTT. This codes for CATSRGTEKLFF.

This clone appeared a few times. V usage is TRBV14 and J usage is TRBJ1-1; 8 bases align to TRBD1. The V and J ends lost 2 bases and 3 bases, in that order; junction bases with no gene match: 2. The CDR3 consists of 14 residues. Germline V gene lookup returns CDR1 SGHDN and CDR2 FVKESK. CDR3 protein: CASSQYRGDTEAFF. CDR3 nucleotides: TGTGCCAGCAGCCAATACAGGGGGGACACTGAAGCTTTCTTT.